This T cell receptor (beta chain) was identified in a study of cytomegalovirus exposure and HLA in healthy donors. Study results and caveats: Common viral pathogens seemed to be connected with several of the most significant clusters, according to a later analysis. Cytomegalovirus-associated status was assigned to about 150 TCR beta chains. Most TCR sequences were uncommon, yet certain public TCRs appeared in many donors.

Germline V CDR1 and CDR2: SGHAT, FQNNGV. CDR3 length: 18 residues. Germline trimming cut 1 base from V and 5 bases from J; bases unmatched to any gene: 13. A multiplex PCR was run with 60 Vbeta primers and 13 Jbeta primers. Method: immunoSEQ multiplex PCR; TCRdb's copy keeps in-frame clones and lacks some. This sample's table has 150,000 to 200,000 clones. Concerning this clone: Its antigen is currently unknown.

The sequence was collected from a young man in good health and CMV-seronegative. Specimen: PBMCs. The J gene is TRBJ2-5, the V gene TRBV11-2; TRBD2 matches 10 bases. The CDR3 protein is CASSLGASSGGAGETQYF. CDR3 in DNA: TGTGCCAGCAGCTTAGGTGCCTCAAGCGGGGGGGCCGGGGAGACCCAGTACTTC.